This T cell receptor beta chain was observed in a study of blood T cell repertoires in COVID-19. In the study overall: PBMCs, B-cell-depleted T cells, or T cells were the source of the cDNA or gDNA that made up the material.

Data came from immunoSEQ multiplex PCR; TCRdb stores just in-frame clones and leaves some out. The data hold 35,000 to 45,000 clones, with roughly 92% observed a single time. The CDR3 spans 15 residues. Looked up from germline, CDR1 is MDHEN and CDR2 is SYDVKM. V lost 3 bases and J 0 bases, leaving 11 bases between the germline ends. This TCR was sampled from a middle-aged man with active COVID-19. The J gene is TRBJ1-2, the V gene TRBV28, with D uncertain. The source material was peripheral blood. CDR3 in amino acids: CASSLVTLANYGYTF. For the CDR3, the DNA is TGTGCCAGCAGTTTGGTGACCCTAGCTAACTATGGCTACACCTTC.